The present entry profiles one T cell receptor (beta chain) with its context. Antigen unknown. Primers for the PCR totalled 60 Vbeta and 13 Jbeta. TCRdb's table, derived via immunoSEQ multiplex PCR, lists solely in-frame clones and lacks some. The data contain some 110,000 clones, under 80% of them seen just once; the ten biggest clones take up 11%. This entry is derived from a study of cytomegalovirus exposure and HLA in healthy donors. Study-level points and caveats: For most subjects, TCR beta sequences were reported to predict HLA-A and HLA-B alleles with accuracy. Productive rates of about 87% or about 30% were seen for most TCR beta V segments in an earlier analysis.

Germline loops: CDR1 MNHEY, CDR2 SVGAGI. The V end lost 6 bases, the J end lost 8 bases, and 17 bases lay between the germline ends. There are 14 residues in the CDR3. Regarding donors, all were healthy bone marrow donors. The chain employs TRBV6-5 and TRBJ2-1; TRBD1 is a possible D gene (6 bases). Material: PBMCs. This TCR was sampled from a woman in her forties or fifties in good health and CMV-seropositive. CDR3 sequence reads: CASSEIRDTDEQFF. CDR3 bases: TGTGCCAGCAGCGAAATACGGGACACCGATGAGCAGTTCTTC.